A single sample gave rise to the 3 T cell receptor beta chains below, sequenced in a study of blood T cell repertoires in COVID-19. Data came from immunoSEQ multiplex PCR; TCRdb stores just in-frame clones and leaves some out. The sample contains roughly 100,000 clones, approximately 80% of which appear only once. The sample was peripheral blood. The source of these receptors is a woman aged 55-69 years with acute or convalescent COVID-19.

The J gene is TRBJ1-1, the V gene TRBV6-5; 9 nucleotides match TRBD1. The CDR3 runs to 14 residues. Trimming cost V 5 bases and J 4 bases; bases outside gene matches: 5. The germline CDR1 and CDR2 sequences are MNHEY and SVGAGI. The CDR3 DNA is TGTGCCAGCAGTCCCCGGACAGGGGCCACTGAAGCTTTCTTT. It specifies CASSPRTGATEAFF.

V is TRBV2 and J is TRBJ1-5, with D perhaps TRBD1 (6 bases). The germline CDR1 and CDR2 sequences are SNHLY and FYNNEI. V was cut by 5 bases and J by 1 base, with 18 bases left in between. The CDR3 has 17 residues. The CDR3 nucleotides are TGTGCCAGCAGTTGGGACATTTTGAGTATAAGCAATCAGCCCCAGCATTTT. Its protein is CASSWDILSISNQPQHF. Variable domain in full (rest from reference TRBV2 and TRBJ1-5): EPEVTQTPSHQVTQMGQEVILRCVPISNHLYFYWYRQILGQKVEFLVSFYNNEISEKSEIFDDQFSVERPDGSNFTLKIRSTKLEDSAMYFCASSWDILSISNQPQHFGDGTRLSIL.

Comments on this clone: An end of the junction differs from the germline gene, which may be a read error. This sequence joins TRBV5-1 and TRBJ2-1; 8 bases agree with TRBD2. Germline CDR1 reads SGHRS; CDR2 reads YFSETQ. This CDR3 spans 15 amino acids. CDR3 bases: TGCGCCAGCACACCAGGACGGGGGGGCTACGATGAGCAGTTCTTC. This sequence encodes CASTPGRGGYDEQFF.